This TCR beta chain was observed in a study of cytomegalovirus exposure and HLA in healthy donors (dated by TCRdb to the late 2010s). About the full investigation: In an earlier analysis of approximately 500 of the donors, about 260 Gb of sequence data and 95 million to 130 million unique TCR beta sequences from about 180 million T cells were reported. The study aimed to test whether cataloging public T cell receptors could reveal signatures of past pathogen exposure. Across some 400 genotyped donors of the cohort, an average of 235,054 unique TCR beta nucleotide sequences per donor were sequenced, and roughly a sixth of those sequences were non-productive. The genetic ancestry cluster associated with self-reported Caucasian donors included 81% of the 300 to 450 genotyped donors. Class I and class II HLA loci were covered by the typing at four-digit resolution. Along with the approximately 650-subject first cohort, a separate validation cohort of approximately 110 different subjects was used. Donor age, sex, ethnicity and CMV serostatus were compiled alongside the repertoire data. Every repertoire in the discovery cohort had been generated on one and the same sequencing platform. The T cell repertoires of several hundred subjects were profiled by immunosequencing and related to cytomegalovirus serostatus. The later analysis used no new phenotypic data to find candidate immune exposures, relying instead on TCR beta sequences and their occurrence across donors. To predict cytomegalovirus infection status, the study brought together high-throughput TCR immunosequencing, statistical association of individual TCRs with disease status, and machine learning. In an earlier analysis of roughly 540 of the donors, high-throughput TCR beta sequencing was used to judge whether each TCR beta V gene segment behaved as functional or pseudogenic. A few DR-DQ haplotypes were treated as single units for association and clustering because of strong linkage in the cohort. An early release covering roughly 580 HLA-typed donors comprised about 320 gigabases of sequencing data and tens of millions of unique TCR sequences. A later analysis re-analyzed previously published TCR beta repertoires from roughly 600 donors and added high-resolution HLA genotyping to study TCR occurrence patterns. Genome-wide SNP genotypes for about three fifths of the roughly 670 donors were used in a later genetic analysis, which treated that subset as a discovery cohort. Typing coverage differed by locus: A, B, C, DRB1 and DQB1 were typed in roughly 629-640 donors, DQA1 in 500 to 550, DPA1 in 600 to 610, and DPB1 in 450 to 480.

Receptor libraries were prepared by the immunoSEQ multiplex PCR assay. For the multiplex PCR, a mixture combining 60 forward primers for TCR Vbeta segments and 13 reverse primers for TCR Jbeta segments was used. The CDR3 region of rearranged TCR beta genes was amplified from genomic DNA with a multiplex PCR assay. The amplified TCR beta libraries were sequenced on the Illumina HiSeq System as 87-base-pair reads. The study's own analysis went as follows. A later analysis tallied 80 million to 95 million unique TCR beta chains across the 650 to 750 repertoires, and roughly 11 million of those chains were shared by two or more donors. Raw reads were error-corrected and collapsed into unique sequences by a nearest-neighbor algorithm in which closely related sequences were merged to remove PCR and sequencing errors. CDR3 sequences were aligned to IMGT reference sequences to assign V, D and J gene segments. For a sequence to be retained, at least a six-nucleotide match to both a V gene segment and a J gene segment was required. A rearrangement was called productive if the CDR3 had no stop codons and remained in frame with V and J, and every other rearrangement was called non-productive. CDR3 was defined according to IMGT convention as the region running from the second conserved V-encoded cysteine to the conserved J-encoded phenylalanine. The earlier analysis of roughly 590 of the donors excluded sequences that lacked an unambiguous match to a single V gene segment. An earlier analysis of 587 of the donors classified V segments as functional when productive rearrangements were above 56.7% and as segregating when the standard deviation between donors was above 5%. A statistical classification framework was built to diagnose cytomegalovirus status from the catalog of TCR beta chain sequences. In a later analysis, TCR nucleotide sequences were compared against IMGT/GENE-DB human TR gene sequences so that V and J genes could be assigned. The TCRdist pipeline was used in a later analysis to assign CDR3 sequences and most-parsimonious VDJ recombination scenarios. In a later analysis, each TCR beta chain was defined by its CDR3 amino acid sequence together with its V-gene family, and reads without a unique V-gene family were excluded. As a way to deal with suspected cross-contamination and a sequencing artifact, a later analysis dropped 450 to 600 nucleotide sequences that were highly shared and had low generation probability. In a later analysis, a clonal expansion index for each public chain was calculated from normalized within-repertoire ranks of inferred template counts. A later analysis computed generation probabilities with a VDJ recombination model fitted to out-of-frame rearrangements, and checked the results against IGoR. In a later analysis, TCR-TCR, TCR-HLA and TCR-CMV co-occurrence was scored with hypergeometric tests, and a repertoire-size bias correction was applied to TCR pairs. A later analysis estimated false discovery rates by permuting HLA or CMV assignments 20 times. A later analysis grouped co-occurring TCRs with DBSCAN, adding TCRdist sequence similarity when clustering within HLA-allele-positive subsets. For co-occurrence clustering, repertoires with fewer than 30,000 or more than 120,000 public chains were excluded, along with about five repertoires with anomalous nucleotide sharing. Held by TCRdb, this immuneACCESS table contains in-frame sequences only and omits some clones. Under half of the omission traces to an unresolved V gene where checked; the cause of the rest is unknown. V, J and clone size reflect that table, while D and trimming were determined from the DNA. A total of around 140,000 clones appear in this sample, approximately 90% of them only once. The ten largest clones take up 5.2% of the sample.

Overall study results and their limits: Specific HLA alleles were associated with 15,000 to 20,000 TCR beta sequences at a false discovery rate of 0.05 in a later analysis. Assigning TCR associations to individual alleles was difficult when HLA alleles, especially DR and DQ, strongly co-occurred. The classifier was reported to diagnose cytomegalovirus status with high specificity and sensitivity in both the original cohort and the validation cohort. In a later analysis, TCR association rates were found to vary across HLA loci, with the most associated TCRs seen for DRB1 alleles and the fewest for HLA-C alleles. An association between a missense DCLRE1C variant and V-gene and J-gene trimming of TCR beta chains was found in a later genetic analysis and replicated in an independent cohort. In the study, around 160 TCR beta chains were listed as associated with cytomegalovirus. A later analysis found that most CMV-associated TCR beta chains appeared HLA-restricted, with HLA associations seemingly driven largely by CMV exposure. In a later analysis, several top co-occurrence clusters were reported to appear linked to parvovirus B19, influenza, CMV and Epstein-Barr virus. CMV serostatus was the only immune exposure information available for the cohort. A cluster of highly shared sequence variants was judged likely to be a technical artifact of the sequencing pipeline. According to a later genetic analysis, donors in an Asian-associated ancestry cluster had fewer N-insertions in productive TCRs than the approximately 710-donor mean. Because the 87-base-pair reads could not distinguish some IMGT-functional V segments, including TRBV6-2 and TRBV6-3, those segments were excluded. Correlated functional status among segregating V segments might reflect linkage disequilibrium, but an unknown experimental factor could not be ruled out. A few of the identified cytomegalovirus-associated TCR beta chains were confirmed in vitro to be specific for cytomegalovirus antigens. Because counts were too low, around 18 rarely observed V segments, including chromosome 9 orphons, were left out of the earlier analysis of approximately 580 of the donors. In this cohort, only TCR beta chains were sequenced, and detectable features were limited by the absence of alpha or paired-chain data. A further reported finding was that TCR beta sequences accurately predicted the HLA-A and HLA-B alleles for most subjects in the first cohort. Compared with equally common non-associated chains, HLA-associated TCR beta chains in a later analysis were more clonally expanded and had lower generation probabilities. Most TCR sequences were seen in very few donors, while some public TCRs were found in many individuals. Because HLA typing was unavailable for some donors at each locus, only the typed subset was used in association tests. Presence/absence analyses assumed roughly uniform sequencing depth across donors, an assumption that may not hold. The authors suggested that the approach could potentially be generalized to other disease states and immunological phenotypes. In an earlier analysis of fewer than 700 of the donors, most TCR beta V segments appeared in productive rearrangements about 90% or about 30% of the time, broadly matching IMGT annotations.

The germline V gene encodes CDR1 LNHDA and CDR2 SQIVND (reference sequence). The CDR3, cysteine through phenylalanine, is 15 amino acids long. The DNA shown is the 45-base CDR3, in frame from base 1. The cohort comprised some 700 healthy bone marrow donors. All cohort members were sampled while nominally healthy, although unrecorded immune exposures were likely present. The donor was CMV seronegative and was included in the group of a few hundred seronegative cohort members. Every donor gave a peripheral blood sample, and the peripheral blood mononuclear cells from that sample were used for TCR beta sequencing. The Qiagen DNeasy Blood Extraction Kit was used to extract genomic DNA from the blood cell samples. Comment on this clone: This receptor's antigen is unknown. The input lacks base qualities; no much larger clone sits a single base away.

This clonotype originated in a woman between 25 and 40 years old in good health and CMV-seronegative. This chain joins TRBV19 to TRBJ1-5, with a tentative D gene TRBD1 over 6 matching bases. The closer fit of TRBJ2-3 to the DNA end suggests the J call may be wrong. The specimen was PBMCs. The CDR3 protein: CASRWDIHSNQPQYF. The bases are TGTGCCAGTAGATGGGACATCCATAGCAATCAGCCCCAGTATTTT.